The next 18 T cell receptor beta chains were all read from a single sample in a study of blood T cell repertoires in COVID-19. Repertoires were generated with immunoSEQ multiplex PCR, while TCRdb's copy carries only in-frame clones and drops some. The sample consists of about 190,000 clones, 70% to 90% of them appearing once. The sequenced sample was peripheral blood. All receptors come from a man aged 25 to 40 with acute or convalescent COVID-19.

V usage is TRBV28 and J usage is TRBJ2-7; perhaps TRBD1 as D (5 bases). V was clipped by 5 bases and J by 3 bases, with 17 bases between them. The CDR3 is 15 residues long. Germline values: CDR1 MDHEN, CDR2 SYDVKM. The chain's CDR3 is CASSLQAGASYEQYF. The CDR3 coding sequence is TGTGCCAGCAGTCTACAGGCTGGGGCGAGCTACGAGCAGTACTTC.

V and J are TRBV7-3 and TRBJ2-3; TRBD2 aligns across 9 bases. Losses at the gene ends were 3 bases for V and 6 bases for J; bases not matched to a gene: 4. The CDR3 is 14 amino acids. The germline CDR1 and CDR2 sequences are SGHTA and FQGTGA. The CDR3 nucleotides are TGTGCCAGCAGCTTGCGGGGGGGCCATGATACGCAGTATTTT. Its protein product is CASSLRGGHDTQYF.

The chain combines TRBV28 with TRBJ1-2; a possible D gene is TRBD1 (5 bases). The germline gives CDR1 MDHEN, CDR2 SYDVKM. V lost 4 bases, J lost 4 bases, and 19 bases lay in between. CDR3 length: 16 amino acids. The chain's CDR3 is CASSSPHLTGSYGYTF. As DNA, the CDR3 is TGTGCCAGCAGTTCTCCGCACTTAACAGGTTCCTATGGCTACACCTTC.

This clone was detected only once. CDR3 nucleotide sequence: TGTGCCAGCAGTCTGGTCGGGGGGGCTGGGGAGACCCAGTACTTC. Translating gives CASSLVGGAGETQYF. The chain has TRBV5-4 and TRBJ2-5, with 8 bases lining up with TRBD2. Germline CDR1 reads SGHNT; CDR2 reads YYREEE (reference sequence). V dropped 5 bases and J dropped 5; count of bases not matched to a gene: 11. CDR3 length equals 15 residues.

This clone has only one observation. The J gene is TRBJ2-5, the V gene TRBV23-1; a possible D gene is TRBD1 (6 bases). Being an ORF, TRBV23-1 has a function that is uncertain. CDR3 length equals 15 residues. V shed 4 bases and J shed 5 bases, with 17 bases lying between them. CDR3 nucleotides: TGCGCCAGCAGTCGAGGGACACCCCAAGGGGAGACCCAGTACTTC. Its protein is CASSRGTPQGETQYF.

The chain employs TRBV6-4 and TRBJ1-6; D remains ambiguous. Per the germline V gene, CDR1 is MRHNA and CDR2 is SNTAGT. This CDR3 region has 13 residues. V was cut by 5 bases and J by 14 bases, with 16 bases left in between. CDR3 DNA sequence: TGTGCCAGCAGTTTGGGCACTGGAGGGTCCCTCCACTTT. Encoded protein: CASSLGTGGSLHF.

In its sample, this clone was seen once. CDR3 DNA: TGTGCCAGCAGCTCCCGGACTAGCGAGCTCCTCGGCGAGCAGTACTTC. As protein: CASSSRTSELLGEQYF. The chain employs TRBV7-9 and TRBJ2-7; 9 bases agree with TRBD2. The germline V gene encodes CDR1 SEHNR and CDR2 FQNEAQ (reference sequence). The CDR3 has 16 residues. J lost 6 bases, V lost 4 bases, and 13 bases had no gene match.

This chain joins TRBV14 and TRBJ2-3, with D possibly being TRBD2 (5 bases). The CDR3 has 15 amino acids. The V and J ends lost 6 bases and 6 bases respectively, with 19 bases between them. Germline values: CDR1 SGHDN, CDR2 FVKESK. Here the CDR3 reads CASSQTGSRRDTQYF. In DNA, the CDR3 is TGTGCCAGCAGTCAGACGGGATCACGCCGGGATACGCAGTATTTT. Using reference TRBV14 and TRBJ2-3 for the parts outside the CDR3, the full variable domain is EAGVTQFPSHSVIEKGQTVTLRCDPISGHDNLYWYRRVMGKEIKFLLHFVKESKQDESGMPNNRFLAERTGGTYSTLKVQPAELEDSGVYFCASSQTGSRRDTQYFGPGTRLTVL.

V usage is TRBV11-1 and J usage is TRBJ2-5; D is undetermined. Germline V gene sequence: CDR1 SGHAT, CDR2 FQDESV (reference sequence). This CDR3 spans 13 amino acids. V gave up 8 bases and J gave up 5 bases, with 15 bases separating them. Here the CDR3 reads CASGFNSPETQYF. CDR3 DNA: TGTGCCAGCGGTTTTAACAGCCCGGAGACCCAGTACTTC.

The CDR3 spells CASSSRQGGELFF. The DNA of the CDR3 is TGTGCCAGCAGCTCCAGACAGGGAGGGGAGCTGTTTTTT. The chain carries TRBV7-2 and TRBJ2-2; the match to TRBD1 covers 7 bases. From germline, CDR1 is SGHTA and CDR2 FQGNSA. The junction had 4 bases not matched to a gene; V was cut back by 4 bases and J by 8 bases. This CDR3 spans 13 amino acids.

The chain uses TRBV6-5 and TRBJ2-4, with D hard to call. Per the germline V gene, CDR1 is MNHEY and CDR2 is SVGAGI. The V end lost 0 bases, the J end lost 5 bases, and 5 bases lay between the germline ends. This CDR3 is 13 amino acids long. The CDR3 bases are TGTGCCAGCAGTTACTCGTGGCAAAACATTCAGTACTTC. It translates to CASSYSWQNIQYF.

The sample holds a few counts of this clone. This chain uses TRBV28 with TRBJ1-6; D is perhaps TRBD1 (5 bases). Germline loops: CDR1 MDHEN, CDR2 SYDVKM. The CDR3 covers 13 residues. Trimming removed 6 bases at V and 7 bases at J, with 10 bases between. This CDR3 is CASRQGLNSPLHF. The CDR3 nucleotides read TGTGCCAGCAGGCAGGGACTCAATTCACCCCTCCACTTT.

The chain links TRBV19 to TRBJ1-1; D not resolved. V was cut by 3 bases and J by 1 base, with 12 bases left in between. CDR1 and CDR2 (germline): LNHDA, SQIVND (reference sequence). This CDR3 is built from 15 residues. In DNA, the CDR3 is TGTGCCAGTAGTATGGATAGGAGGGAGAACACTGAAGCTTTCTTT. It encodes CASSMDRRENTEAFF.

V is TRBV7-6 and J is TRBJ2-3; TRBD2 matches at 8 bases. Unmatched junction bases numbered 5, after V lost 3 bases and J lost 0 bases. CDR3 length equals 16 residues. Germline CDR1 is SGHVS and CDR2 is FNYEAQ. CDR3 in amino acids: CASSFVSGTSTDTQYF. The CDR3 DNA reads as TGTGCCAGCAGCTTCGTTAGCGGGACTAGCACAGATACGCAGTATTTT.

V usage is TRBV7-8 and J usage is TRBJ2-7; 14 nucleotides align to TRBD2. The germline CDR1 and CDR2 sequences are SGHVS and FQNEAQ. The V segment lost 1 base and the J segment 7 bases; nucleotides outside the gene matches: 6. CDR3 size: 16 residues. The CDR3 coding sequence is TGTGCCAGCAGCTTAGAGGGACTAGCGGGAGTTGGGGAGCAGTACTTC. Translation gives CASSLEGLAGVGEQYF.

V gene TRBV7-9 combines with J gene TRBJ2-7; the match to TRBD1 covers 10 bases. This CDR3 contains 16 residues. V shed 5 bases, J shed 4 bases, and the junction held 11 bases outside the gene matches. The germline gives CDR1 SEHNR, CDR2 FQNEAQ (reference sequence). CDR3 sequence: CASSQIDRGLRYEQYF. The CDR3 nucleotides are TGTGCCAGCAGCCAAATTGACAGGGGGCTTAGGTACGAGCAGTACTTC.

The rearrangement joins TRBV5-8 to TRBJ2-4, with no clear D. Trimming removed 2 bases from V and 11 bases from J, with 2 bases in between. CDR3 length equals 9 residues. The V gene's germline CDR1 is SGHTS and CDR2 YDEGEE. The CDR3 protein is CASSFFQYF. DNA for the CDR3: TGTGCCAGCAGCTTCTTTCAGTACTTC.

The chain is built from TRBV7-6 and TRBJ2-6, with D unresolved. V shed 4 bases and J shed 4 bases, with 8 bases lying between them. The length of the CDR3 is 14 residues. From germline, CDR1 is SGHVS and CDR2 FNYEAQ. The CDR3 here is CASSSRSGANVLTF. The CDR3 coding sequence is TGTGCCAGCAGCTCGCGGTCAGGGGCCAACGTCCTGACTTTC. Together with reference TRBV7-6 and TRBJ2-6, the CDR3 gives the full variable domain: GAGVSQSPRYKVTKRGQDVALRCDPISGHVSLYWYRQALGQGPEFLTYFNYEAQQDKSGLPNDRFSAERPEGSISTLTIQRTEQRDSAMYRCASSSRSGANVLTFGAGSRLTVL.